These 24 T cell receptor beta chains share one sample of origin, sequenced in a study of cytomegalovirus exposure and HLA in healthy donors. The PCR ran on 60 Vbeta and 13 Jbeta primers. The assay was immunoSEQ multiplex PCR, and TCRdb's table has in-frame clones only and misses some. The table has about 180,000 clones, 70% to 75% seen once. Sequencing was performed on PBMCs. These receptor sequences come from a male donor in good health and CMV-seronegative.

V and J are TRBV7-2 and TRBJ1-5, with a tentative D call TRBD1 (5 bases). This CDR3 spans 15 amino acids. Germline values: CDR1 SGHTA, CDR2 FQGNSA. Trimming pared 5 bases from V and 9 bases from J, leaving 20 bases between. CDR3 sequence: CASSGGRQPWAPQHF. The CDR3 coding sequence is TGTGCCAGCAGCGGAGGGCGACAGCCTTGGGCGCCCCAGCATTTT.

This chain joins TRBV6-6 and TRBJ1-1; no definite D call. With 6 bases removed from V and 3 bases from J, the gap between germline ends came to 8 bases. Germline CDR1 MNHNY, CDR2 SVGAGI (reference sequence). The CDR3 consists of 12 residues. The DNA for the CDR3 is TGTGCCAGCAGAACACCTTACACTGAAGCTTTCTTT. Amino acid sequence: CASRTPYTEAFF.

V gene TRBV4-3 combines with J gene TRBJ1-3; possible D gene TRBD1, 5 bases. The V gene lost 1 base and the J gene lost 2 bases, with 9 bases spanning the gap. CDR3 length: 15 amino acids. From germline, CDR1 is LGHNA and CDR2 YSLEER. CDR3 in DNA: TGCGCCAGCAGCCAAGGGTCGGGGGCTGGAAACACCATATATTTT. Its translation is CASSQGSGAGNTIYF.

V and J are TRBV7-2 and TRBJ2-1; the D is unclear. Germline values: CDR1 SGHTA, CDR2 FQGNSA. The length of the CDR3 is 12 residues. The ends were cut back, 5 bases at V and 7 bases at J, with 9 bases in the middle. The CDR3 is CASSPTGNEQFF. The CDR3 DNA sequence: TGTGCCAGCAGCCCTACGGGTAATGAGCAGTTCTTC. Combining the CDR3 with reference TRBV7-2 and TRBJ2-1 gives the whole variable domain GAGVSQSPSNKVTEKGKDVELRCDPISGHTALYWYRQSLGQGLEFLIYFQGNSAPDKSGLPSDRFSAERTGGSVSTLTIQRTQQEDSAVYLCASSPTGNEQFFGPGTRLTVL.

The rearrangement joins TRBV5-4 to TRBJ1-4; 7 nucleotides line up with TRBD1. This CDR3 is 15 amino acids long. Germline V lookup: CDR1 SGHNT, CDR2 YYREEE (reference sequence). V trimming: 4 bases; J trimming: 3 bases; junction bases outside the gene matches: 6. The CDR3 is CASSTGQNSNEKLFF. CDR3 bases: TGTGCCAGCAGCACGGGACAGAATTCTAATGAAAAACTGTTTTTT.

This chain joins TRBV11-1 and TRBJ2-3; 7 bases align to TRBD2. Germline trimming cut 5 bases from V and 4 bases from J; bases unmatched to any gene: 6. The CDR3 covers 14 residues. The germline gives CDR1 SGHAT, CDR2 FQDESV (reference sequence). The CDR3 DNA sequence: TGTGCCAGCAGCGCGGGAGACGGCGCAGATACGCAGTATTTT. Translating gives CASSAGDGADTQYF. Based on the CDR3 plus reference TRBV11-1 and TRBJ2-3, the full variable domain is EAEVAQSPRYKITEKSQAVAFWCDPISGHATLYWYRQILGQGPELLVQFQDESVVDDSQLPKDRFSAERLKGVDSTLKIQPAELGDSAMYLCASSAGDGADTQYFGPGTRLTVL.

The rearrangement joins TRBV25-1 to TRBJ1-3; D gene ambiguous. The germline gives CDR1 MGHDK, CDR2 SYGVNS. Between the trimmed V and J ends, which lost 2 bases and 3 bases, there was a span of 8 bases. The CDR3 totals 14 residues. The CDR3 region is CASSERVDGNTIYF. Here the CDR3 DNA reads TGTGCCAGCAGTGAACGGGTGGATGGAAACACCATATATTTT.

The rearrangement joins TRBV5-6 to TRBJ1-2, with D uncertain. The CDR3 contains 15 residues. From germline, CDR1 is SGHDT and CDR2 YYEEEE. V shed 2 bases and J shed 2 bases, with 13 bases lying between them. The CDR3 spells CASSFSVQANYGYTF. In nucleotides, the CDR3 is TGTGCCAGCAGCTTCTCCGTCCAGGCAAACTATGGCTACACCTTC.

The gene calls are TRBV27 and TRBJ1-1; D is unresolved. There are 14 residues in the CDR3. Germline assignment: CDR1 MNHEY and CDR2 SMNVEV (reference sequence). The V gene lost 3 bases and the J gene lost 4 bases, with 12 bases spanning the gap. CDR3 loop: CASSFSGDATEAFF. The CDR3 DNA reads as TGTGCCAGCAGTTTTTCCGGGGATGCCACTGAAGCTTTCTTT.

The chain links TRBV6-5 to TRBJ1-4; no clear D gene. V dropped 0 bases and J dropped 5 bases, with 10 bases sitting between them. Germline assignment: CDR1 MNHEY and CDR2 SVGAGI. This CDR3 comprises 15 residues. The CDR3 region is CASSYSGPSNEKLFF. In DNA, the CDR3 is TGTGCCAGCAGTTACTCTGGCCCCTCAAATGAAAAACTGTTTTTT.

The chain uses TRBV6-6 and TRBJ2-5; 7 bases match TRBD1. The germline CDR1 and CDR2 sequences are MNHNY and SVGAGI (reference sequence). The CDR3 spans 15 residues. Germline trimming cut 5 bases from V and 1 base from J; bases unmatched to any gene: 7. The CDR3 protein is CASSERSGGQETQYF. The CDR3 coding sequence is TGTGCCAGCAGTGAGAGGTCAGGGGGCCAAGAGACCCAGTACTTC.

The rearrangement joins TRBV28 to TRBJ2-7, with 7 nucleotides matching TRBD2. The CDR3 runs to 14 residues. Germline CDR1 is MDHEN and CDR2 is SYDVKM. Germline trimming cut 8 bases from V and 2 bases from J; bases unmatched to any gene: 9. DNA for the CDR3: TGTGCCAGCTTTTCCCAGGGAGGGCCCTACGAGCAGTACTTC. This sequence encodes CASFSQGGPYEQYF.

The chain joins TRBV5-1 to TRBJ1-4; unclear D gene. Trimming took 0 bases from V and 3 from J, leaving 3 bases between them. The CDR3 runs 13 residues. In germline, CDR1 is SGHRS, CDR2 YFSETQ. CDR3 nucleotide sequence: TGCGCCAGCAGCTTGGTCTCTAATGAAAAACTGTTTTTT. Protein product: CASSLVSNEKLFF.

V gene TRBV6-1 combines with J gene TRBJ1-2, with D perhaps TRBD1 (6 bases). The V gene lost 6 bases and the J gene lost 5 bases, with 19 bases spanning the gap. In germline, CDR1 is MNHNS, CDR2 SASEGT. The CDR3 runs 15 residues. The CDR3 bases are TGTGCCAGCAGGCTAAATACAGGGTACGGGTATGGCTACACCTTC. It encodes CASRLNTGYGYGYTF.

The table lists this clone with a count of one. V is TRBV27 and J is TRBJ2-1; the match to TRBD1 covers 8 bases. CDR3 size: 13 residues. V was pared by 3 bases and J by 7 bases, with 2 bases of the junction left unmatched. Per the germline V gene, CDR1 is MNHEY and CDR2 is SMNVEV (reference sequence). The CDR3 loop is CASSFHRGNEQFF. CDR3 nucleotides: TGTGCCAGCAGTTTCCACAGGGGGAATGAGCAGTTCTTC.

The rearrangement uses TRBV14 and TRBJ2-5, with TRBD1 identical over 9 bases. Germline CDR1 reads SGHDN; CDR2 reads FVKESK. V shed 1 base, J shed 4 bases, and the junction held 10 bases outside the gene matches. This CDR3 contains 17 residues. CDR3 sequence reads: CASSQGRTGDLRETQYF. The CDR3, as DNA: TGTGCCAGCAGCCAAGGGAGGACAGGGGATTTGAGAGAGACCCAGTACTTC.

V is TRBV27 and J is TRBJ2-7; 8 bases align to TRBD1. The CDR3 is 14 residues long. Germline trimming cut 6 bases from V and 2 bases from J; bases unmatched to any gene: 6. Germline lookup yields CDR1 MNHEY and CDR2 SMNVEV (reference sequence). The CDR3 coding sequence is TGTGCCAGCAGATTAATGACAGGGGCCTACGAGCAGTACTTC. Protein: CASRLMTGAYEQYF.

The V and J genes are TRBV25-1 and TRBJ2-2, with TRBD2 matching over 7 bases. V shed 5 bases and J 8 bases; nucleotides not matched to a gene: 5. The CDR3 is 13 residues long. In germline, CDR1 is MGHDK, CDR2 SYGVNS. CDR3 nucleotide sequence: TGTGCCAGCAGTTTAGCCGGGAGGGGGGAGCTGTTTTTT. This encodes CASSLAGRGELFF.

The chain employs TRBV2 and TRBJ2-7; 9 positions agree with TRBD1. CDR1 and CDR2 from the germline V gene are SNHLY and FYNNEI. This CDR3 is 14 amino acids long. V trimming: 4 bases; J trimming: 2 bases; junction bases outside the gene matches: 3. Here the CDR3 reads CASSVQGATYEQYF. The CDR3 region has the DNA TGTGCCAGCAGTGTACAGGGGGCCACCTACGAGCAGTACTTC.

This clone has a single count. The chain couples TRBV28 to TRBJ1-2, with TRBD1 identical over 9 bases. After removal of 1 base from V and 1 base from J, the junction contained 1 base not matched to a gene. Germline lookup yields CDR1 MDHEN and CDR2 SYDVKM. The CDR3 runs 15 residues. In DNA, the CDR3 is TGTGCCAGCAGTTTATCGACAGGGGGTAACTATGGCTACACCTTC. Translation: CASSLSTGGNYGYTF.

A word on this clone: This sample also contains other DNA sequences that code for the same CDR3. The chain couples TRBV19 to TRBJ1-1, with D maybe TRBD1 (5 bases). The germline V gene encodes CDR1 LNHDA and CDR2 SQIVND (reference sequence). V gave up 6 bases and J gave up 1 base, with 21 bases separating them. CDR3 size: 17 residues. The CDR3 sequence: CASSVFVGLRKNTEAFF. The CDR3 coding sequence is TGTGCCAGTAGCGTATTCGTGGGACTCAGGAAGAACACTGAAGCTTTCTTT.

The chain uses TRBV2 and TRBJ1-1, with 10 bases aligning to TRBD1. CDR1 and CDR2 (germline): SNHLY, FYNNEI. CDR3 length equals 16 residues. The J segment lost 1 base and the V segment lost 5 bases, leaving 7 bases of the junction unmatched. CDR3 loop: CASSHLRDRGNTEAFF. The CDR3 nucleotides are TGTGCCAGCAGTCACCTCCGGGACAGGGGGAACACTGAAGCTTTCTTT.

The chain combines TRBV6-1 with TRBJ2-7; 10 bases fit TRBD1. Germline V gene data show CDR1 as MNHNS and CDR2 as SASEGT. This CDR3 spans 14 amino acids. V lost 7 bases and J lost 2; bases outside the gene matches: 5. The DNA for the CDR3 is TGTGCCAGCAATCTGGACAGGGGGGCCTACGAGCAGTACTTC. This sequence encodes CASNLDRGAYEQYF.

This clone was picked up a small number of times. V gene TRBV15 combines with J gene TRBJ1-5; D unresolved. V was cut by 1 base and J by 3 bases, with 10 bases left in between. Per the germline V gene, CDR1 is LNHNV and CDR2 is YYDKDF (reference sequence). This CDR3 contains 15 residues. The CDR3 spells CATSRGRGFNQPQHF. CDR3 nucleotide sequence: TGTGCCACCAGCAGAGGTCGGGGTTTCAATCAGCCCCAGCATTTT.